Sequencing of this T cell receptor beta chain was carried out in a study of blood T cell repertoires in COVID-19. Cohort 3 donors were reported recovered after two negative PCRs, clearance, or symptom resolution. Per the original data handling: Amplification from reference gene primers served as the basis for estimated nucleated cell counts. Sequenced by immunoSEQ multiplex PCR; TCRdb stores in-frame clones only, minus some. D and trimming were read from the DNA, whereas the V and J calls and clone size are those reported in that table. Of approximately 300,000 clones listed, roughly 89% are singletons. The CDR3 covers 14 residues. The germline CDR1 and CDR2 sequences are MDHEN and SYDVKM. The ends lost 7 bases at V and 0 bases at J; junction bases unmatched: 2. This clone came up once.

Sequenced: PBMCs or T cells enriched from blood (not recorded which). This sequence joins TRBV28 and TRBJ1-3; 8 nucleotides match TRBD1. This sequence was found in a man aged 55 to 70 who had recovered from COVID-19. In nucleotides, the CDR3 is TGTGCCAGCACCACAGGGGGCTCTGGAAACACCATATATTTT. It specifies CASTTGGSGNTIYF.